The present T cell receptor (beta chain) was sequenced within a study of post-analysis software for immune sequencing data. Study at large: Multiple sclerosis in the patients followed relapsing-remitting, secondary progressive and progressive-relapsing courses.

TCR beta libraries were prepared from cDNA with unique molecular identifiers. It was from approximately 0.91 to 9.4 million T cells that some 500,000 cDNA molecules came. TCRdb itself ran the PCR reads through MiXCR, one entry per CDR3 protein. Of a few hundred thousand distinct CDR3 sequences in the sample, around 34% were seen once. In regard to this clonotype: The antigen remains undetermined.

CDR1 and CDR2 from the germline V gene are SGHRS and YFSETQ. V trimming: 5 bases; J trimming: 7 bases; junction bases outside the gene matches: 7. The CDR3 spans 14 residues. Study-level points and caveats: Samples from one preparation batch, clustered by F measure, grouped strongly together. Controls had lower frequencies than patients of five TRBV segments, which included TRBV5-6, TRBV5-1 and TRBV20-1. Controls significantly exceeded multiple sclerosis patients in normalized Chao1 diversity.

The chain recombines TRBV5-1 with TRBJ1-2, with 11 nucleotides matching TRBD1. This TCR derives from a girl under 18 with multiple sclerosis. Sequenced: blood. CDR3: CASRSGQGAPGYTF. CDR3 sequence (DNA): TGCGCCAGCAGGAGCGGACAGGGGGCGCCTGGCTACACCTTC.